The clone carrying this T cell receptor (beta chain) was counted a few times. The data derive from a study of blood T cells in healthy people across ages. PCR was performed a second time for about 6 to 12 cycles using a sample-barcoded 5' primer and a J-beta primer mix. In TCRdb, the 5' RACE reads were re-called with MiXCR into one record per CDR3 protein. The sample contains about 1.8 million distinct CDR3 sequences, around 50% of which appear only once. Extractions gave at least 5.5 micrograms of total RNA per sample. This CDR3 region has 15 residues. In germline, CDR1 is MNHNY, CDR2 SVGAGI (reference sequence). Between the trimmed V and J ends, which lost 7 bases and 1 base, there was a span of 16 bases.

Sequencing was carried out using blood. The rearrangement uses TRBV6-6 and TRBJ2-5; D uncertain. The clonotype comes from a woman in her 40s in good health. This CDR3 is CASNLRADLQETQYF. The CDR3 DNA follows: TGTGCCAGCAATCTAAGGGCAGATCTCCAAGAGACCCAGTACTTC.